The entry below describes one TCR beta chain. Authors' methods: Reference gene primers were amplified, and this amplification served to estimate nucleated cell counts. Data came from immunoSEQ multiplex PCR; TCRdb stores just in-frame clones and leaves some out. The V and J calls and clone size come from that table; D and trimming were worked out from the DNA. The sample lists over 200,000 clones; around 91% were seen once. The source of the sample is a study of blood T cell repertoires in COVID-19. At the level of the study: Sources were T cells, B-cell-depleted T cells, or PBMCs; the material itself was cDNA or gDNA.

Trimming pared 0 bases from V and 8 bases from J, leaving 5 bases between. The CDR3 totals 11 residues. Germline assignment: CDR1 SGHRS and CDR2 YFSETQ. The clonotype was recovered from a woman in her forties with acute or convalescent COVID-19. The source material was peripheral blood. The V gene is TRBV5-1, the J gene TRBJ1-2, with D maybe TRBD1 (5 bases). The CDR3 is CASSLDRGYTF. The CDR3 DNA sequence: TGCGCCAGCAGCTTGGACAGGGGCTACACCTTC.